This TCR beta chain was retrieved from a study of monozygotic twins with inflammatory bowel disease. TCRdb reprocessed the 5' RACE reads, with one entry per CDR3 protein and no DNA. This table lists 200,000 to 250,000 distinct CDR3 sequences. The clonotype comes from a human donor with ulcerative colitis or Crohn's disease, or a healthy co-twin of an affected twin (not recorded which). The sample comprised blood.

CDR3 sequence: CASSLTSVYNEQFF. The genes are TRBV5-4 and TRBJ2-1. Germline CDR1 and CDR2: SGHNT and YYREEE (reference sequence). The CDR3 covers 14 residues.